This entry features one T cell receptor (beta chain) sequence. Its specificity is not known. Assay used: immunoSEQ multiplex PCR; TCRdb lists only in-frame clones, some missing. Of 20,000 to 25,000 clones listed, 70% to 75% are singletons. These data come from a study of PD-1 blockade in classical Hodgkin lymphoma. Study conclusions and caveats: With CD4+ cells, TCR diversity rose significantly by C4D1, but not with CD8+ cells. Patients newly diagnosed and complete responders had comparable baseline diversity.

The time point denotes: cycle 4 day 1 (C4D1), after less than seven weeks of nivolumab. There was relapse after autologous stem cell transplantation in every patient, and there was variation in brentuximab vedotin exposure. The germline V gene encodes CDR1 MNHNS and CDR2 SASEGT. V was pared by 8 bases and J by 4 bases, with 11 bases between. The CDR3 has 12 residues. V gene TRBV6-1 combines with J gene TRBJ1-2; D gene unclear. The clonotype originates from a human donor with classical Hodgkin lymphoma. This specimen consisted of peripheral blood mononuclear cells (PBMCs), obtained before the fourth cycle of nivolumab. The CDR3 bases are TGTGCCAGCCGATTGGAACGCTATGGCTACACCTTC. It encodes CASRLERYGYTF.